This TCR beta chain is drawn from a study of blood T cell repertoires in COVID-19. In the study overall: Researchers got acute and convalescent COVID-19 samples from the United States, Italy and Spain. From T cells, B-cell-depleted T cells, or PBMCs came the material, which was cDNA or gDNA.

CDR3 length: 15 residues. Germline V gene lookup returns CDR1 SGHNT and CDR2 YYREEE (reference sequence). Trimming left V 4 bases short and J 2 bases short, with 13 bases between. Study processing details: Amplified reference gene primers provided the basis for estimating nucleated cell counts. Profiling relied on immunoSEQ multiplex PCR, and the TCRdb table lists in-frame clones only, not all of them. V and J calls and clone size come straight from that table; D and trimming were deduced from the DNA. The sample lists about 55,000 clones, around 70% occurring once. The V gene is TRBV5-4, the J gene TRBJ2-1; D ambiguous. What was sequenced was peripheral blood. The sequence derives from a woman in her sixties or seventies with acute or convalescent COVID-19. The CDR3 DNA reads TGTGCCAGCAGCCTCCCTGGCGGCCCCTACAATGAGCAGTTCTTC. It specifies CASSLPGGPYNEQFF.